This T cell receptor beta chain was sequenced in a study of Graves' ophthalmopathy and Graves' hyperthyroidism. The wider study: Researchers obtained peripheral blood at initial diagnosis, before any treatment had begun.

The table lists this clonotype with a few counts. Its cognate antigen is unknown. Notes on the study in general: Ophthalmopathy was separated from stable hyperthyroidism by a 13-signature model with roughly 91% sensitivity and about 79% specificity. Blood shared most expanded thyroid clonotypes above 0.001 frequency.

The study amplified TCR beta CDR3 regions using RNA transcripts. The first-round RT-PCR employed HTBI primers together with the Qiagen OneStep RT-PCR kit. A multiplex PCR was then performed as the second round. TCRdb independently ran MiXCR on the multiplex PCR reads; one entry per CDR3 protein. The sample lists over 500,000 distinct CDR3 sequences, approximately 21% occurring once. The ends were cut back, 5 bases at V and 6 bases at J, with 16 bases in the middle. This CDR3 comprises 14 residues. Germline lookup yields CDR1 SGHTA and CDR2 FQGNSA. Participants with hyperthyroidism, aged 18 to 65, were newly diagnosed with under 2 months' duration.

Sequenced sample: peripheral blood. The sequence derives from a woman aged 18-30 years with stable Graves' hyperthyroidism. Some clones in this sample may be carry-over from other donors' samples. The chain combines TRBV7-2 with TRBJ1-1, with D hard to call. In DNA form, the CDR3 reads TGTGCCAGCAGCCCGAGTCCCCTGGGAGCTGAAGCTTTCTTT. It yields the protein CASSPSPLGAEAFF.